The clone carrying this TCR beta chain has a handful of counts. The entry originates in a study of blood T cell repertoires in COVID-19. During active infection, Seattle patients enrolled and were then monitored through disease. Germline V gene sequence: CDR1 MNHEY, CDR2 SVGAGI. V was shortened by 0 bases and J by 8 bases, with 11 bases between the two germline ends. CDR3 size: 14 residues. Repertoires were generated with immunoSEQ multiplex PCR, while TCRdb's copy carries only in-frame clones and drops some. Of fewer than 200,000 clones in the sample, roughly 86% are singletons; the top ten hold around 2.7%.

The sequenced material came from peripheral blood. This receptor was taken from a woman older than 75 with COVID-19, enrolled during active disease. The genes are TRBV6-5 and TRBJ2-1, with no clear D. The CDR3 loop is CASSYSILEDEQFF. CDR3 sequence (DNA): TGTGCCAGCAGTTACTCGATTCTAGAGGATGAGCAGTTCTTC.